What follows are 15 T cell receptor beta chains derived from one specimen sequenced in a study of blood T cell repertoires in COVID-19. The table came from immunoSEQ multiplex PCR; TCRdb's copy has only in-frame clones and leaves some out. This repertoire shows 130,000 to 150,000 clones, around 80% found once; its top ten account for 10% to 15%. The sequencing sample was made of peripheral blood. These receptors came from a man aged 60 to 75 with active or convalescent COVID-19.

The J gene is TRBJ2-7, the V gene TRBV2; no clear D gene. Trimming removed 4 bases at V and 7 bases at J, with 14 bases between. This CDR3 contains 13 residues. The germline V gene has CDR1 SNHLY and CDR2 FYNNEI. This chain's CDR3 is CASSAGRQREQYF. The CDR3 nucleotides are TGTGCCAGCAGTGCTGGGCGTCAAAGGGAGCAGTACTTC.

CDR3 residues: CASSSPGQGYDEQFF. As DNA, the CDR3 is TGTGCCAGCAGCTCTCCGGGACAGGGTTACGATGAGCAGTTCTTC. J is TRBJ2-1 and V is TRBV5-4; the match to TRBD1 covers 9 bases. J lost 8 bases, V lost 3 bases, and 9 bases had no gene match. The germline gives CDR1 SGHNT, CDR2 YYREEE (reference sequence). CDR3 size: 15 residues.

This rearrangement joins TRBV24-1 to TRBJ2-2; possible D gene TRBD2, 5 bases. CDR3 size: 16 residues. From germline, CDR1 is KGHDR and CDR2 SFDVKD. Trimming cost V 3 bases and J 3 bases, with 13 bases left between them. Here the CDR3 DNA reads TGTGCCACCAGTGATCCGACGGCGGGCGACACCGGGGAGCTGTTTTTT. It encodes CATSDPTAGDTGELFF.

This chain connects TRBV10-3 to TRBJ1-5, with 9 bases aligning to TRBD1. CDR3 size: 15 residues. V shed 4 bases, J shed 9 bases, and the junction held 10 bases outside the gene matches. Germline CDR1 and CDR2: ENHRY and SYGVKD. The DNA of the CDR3 is TGTGCCATCAGTGGAGCCACAGGGGGCGCGCGGCCCCAGCATTTT. This encodes CAISGATGGARPQHF.

This chain links TRBV5-1 with TRBJ2-5, with TRBD2 matching 9 bases. V lost 5 bases, J lost 2 bases, and 4 bases stayed unmatched. The CDR3 is made up of 14 amino acids. The germline V gene has CDR1 SGHRS and CDR2 YFSETQ. In DNA form, the CDR3 reads TGCGCCAGCAGGACTAGCGGCACTCAAGAGACCCAGTACTTC. It is translated as CASRTSGTQETQYF.

V is TRBV28 and J is TRBJ1-3; 8 bases are a match to TRBD1. The V segment lost 5 bases and the J segment 2 bases; nucleotides outside the gene matches: 8. Germline assignment: CDR1 MDHEN and CDR2 SYDVKM. The CDR3 extends over 16 amino acids. The CDR3 region has the DNA TGTGCCAGCAGTCGCGGACAGGGAGGTACTGGAAACACCATATATTTT. As protein: CASSRGQGGTGNTIYF.

The J gene is TRBJ2-4, the V gene TRBV6-5; D might be TRBD1 (6 bases). Germline loops: CDR1 MNHEY, CDR2 SVGAGI. With 8 bases removed from V and 7 bases from J, the gap between germline ends came to 12 bases. This CDR3 contains 12 residues. The CDR3 region has the DNA TGTGCCAGCCGGGGAACAGGGAACATTCAGTACTTC. As protein: CASRGTGNIQYF.

The chain is built from TRBV2 and TRBJ2-4, with 9 nucleotides matching TRBD1. The CDR3 is 15 amino acids. The germline V gene has CDR1 SNHLY and CDR2 FYNNEI. V was clipped by 10 bases and J by 0 bases; unmatched bases: 7. CDR3 protein: CAKGDRDLAKNIQYF. Written as DNA, the CDR3 is TGTGCCAAGGGGGACAGGGACCTAGCCAAAAACATTCAGTACTTC.

The V and J genes are TRBV4-3 and TRBJ2-1; no clear D gene. The germline V gene has CDR1 LGHNA and CDR2 YSLEER. The CDR3 spans 13 residues. V was cut by 3 bases and J by 8 bases, with 11 bases left in between. The CDR3 sequence is CASSHYGNDEQFF. CDR3 bases: TGCGCCAGCAGCCATTACGGTAACGATGAGCAGTTCTTC.

This clone was observed a few times. The CDR3 DNA is TGTGCCAGCAGTTTTCAGGGGAACACTGAAGCTTTCTTT. Protein product: CASSFQGNTEAFF. J is TRBJ1-1 and V is TRBV12-3 or TRBV12-4, with D possibly matching TRBD1 (5 bases). The V and J ends lost 3 bases and 1 base respectively, with 6 bases between them. The CDR3 is 13 amino acids.

The gene calls are TRBV6-2 or TRBV6-3 and TRBJ2-7, with D possibly being TRBD2 (6 bases). Germline-derived CDR1 and CDR2 are MNHEY and SVGEGT. Trimming cost V 2 bases and J 2 bases, with 10 bases left between them. This CDR3 has 14 amino acids. CDR3 sequence reads: CASSYGGVAYEQYF. Here the CDR3 DNA reads TGTGCCAGCAGTTACGGCGGGGTGGCCTACGAGCAGTACTTC.

In its sample, this clone was seen once. V and J are TRBV27 and TRBJ2-5, with D perhaps matching TRBD2 (5 bases). V lost 3 bases to trimming and J lost 0 bases, with 5 bases between them. This CDR3 spans 13 amino acids. Germline CDR1 reads MNHEY; CDR2 reads SMNVEV (reference sequence). The CDR3 nucleotides read TGTGCCAGCAGTTTGCGGGACCAAGAGACCCAGTACTTC. It translates to CASSLRDQETQYF.

This clone was counted once. The genes are TRBV4-1 and TRBJ2-2, with 7 nucleotides matching TRBD2. The J segment lost 0 bases and the V segment lost 0 bases, leaving 7 bases of the junction unmatched. Germline V lookup: CDR1 MGHRA, CDR2 YSYEKL. CDR3 length equals 18 residues. The CDR3 DNA reads TGCGCCAGCAGCCAAGAATCGGGGGGAGGTTCGAACACCGGGGAGCTGTTTTTT. Its translation is CASSQESGGGSNTGELFF.

The chain uses TRBV5-1 and TRBJ1-3; 9 bases map to TRBD1. The CDR3 consists of 14 residues. V was clipped by 3 bases and J by 4 bases; unmatched bases: 2. Germline CDR1 and CDR2: SGHRS and YFSETQ. The CDR3 here is CASSWTGAGNTIYF. The CDR3 DNA is TGCGCCAGCAGCTGGACAGGGGCAGGAAACACCATATATTTT.

The rearrangement links TRBV19 to TRBJ2-1; TRBD2 aligns across 9 bases. Germline V CDR1 and CDR2: LNHDA, SQIVND (reference sequence). V shed 6 bases, J shed 1 base, and the junction held 7 bases outside the gene matches. The CDR3 runs 16 residues. For the CDR3, the DNA is TGTGCCAGTAGAGGGATAGCGGGAGAGTCCTACAATGAGCAGTTCTTC. The encoded protein is CASRGIAGESYNEQFF.